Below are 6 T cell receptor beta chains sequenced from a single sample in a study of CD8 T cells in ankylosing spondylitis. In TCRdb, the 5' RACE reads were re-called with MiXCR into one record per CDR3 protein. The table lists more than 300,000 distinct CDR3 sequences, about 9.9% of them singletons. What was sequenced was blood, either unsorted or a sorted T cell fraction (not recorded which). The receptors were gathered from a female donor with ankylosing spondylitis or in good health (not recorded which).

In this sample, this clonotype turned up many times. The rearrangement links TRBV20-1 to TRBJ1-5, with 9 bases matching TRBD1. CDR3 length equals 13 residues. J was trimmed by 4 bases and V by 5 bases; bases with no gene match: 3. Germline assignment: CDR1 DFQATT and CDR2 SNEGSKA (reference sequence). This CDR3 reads CSALGTGNQPQHF. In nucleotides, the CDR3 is TGCAGTGCTCTAGGGACAGGGAATCAGCCCCAGCATTTT.

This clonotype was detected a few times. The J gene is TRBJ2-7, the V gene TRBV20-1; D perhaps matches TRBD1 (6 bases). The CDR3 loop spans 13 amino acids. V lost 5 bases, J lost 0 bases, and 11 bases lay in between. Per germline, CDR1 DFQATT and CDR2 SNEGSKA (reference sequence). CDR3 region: CSAGGGRSYEQYF. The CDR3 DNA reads TGCAGTGCTGGGGGCGGCCGCTCCTACGAGCAGTACTTC.

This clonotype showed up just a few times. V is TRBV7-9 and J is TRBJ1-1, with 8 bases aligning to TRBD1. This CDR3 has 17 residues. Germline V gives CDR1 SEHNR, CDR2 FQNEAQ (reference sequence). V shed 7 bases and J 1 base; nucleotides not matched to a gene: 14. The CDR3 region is CASTGQGGKSRNTEAFF. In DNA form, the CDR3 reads TGTGCCAGCACTGGACAGGGAGGGAAGAGTCGGAACACTGAAGCTTTCTTT.

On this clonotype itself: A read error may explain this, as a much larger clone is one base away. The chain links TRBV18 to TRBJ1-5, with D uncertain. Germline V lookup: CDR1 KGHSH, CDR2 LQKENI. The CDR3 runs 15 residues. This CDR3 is CANSPSMGSNQPQHF. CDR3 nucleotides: TGTGCCAACTCACCGTCGATGGGAAGCAATCAGCCCCAGCATTTT.

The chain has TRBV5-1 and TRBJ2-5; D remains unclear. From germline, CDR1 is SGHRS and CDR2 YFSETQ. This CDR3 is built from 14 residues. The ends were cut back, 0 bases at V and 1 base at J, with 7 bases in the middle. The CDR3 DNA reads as TGCGCCAGCAGCTTGGAGGGAATCCAAGAGACCCAGTACTTC. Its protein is CASSLEGIQETQYF. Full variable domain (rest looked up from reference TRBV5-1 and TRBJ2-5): KAGVTQTPRYLIKTRGQQVTLSCSPISGHRSVSWYQQTPGQGLQFLFEYFSETQRNKGNFPGRFSGRQFSNSRSEMNVSTLELGDSALYLCASSLEGIQETQYFGPGTRLLVL.

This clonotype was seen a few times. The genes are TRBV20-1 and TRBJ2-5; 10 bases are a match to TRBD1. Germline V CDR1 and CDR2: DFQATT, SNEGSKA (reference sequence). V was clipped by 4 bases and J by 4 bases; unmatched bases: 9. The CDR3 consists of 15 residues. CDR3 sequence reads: CSAITGTGDSETQYF. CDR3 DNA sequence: TGCAGTGCTATTACCGGGACAGGGGATTCAGAGACCCAGTACTTC.